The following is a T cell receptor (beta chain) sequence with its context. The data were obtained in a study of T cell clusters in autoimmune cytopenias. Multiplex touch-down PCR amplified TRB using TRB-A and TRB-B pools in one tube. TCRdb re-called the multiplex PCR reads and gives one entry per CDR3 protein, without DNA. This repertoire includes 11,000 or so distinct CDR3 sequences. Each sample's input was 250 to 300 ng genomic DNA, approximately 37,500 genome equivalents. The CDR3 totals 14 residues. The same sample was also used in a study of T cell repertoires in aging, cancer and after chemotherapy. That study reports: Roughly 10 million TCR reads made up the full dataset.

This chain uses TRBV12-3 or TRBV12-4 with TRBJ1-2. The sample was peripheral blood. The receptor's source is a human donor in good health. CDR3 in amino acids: CASRPTGTGYGYTF.